The text below deals with one T cell receptor (beta chain). This table comes from immunoSEQ multiplex PCR, and its TCRdb copy is limited to in-frame clones, with some not included. The table records roughly 52,000 clones, around 90% of them present only once. Trimming stripped 6 bases from V and 9 bases from J, with 21 bases between. This CDR3 region has 15 residues. CDR1 is MDHEN and CDR2 is SYDVKM in the germline V gene. The sample belongs to a study of T cell changes during pregnancy in multiple sclerosis. The sequencing here drew on CD4+ T cells from peripheral blood mononuclear cells, taken in the first trimester of pregnancy. This receptor was obtained from a female donor with multiple sclerosis, enrolled in a pregnancy study. V gene TRBV28 combines with J gene TRBJ2-1; a weak D match, TRBD2 (5 bases). This CDR3 reads CASSFNLPGISEQFF. The CDR3, as DNA: TGTGCCAGCAGCTTTAATCTCCCCGGGATAAGTGAGCAGTTCTTC.